This entry describes one T cell receptor (beta chain). The record originates from a study of blood T cell repertoires in COVID-19. In the study overall: From T cells, B-cell-depleted T cells, or PBMCs came the material, which was cDNA or gDNA.

The authors' processing: Amplification of reference gene primers provided the estimated nucleated cell counts. Libraries were prepared by immunoSEQ multiplex PCR; TCRdb keeps only in-frame clonotypes and omits some of them. V, J and clone size are those of that table, while D and trimming were read from the DNA. The sample carries fewer than 15,000 clones, roughly four fifths recorded once. Per the germline V gene, CDR1 is SGHRS and CDR2 is YFSETQ. The J segment lost 4 bases and the V segment lost 6 bases, leaving 5 bases of the junction unmatched. The CDR3 consists of 14 residues. The chain is built from TRBV5-1 and TRBJ1-4; 8 bases line up with TRBD1. This sequence was found in an elderly man with acute or convalescent COVID-19. Sequencing was done on a sample of peripheral blood. CDR3 sequence reads: CASTRGLGNEKLFF. CDR3 in DNA: TGCGCCAGCACCAGGGGGCTGGGTAATGAAAAACTGTTTTTT.